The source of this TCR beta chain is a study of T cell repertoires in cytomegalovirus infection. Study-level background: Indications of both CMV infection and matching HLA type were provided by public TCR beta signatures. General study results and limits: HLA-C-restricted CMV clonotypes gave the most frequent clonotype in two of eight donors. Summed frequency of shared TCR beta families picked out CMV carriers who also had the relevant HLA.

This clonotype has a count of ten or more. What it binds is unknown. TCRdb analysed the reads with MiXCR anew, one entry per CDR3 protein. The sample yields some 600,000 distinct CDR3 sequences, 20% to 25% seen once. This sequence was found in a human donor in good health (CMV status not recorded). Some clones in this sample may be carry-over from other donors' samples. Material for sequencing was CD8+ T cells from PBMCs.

The CDR3 DNA sequence: TGTGCCAGCAGCTTAGGTATGGGATATAGCAATCAGCCCCAGCATTTT. Encoded protein: CASSLGMGYSNQPQHF. The chain joins TRBV7-2 to TRBJ1-5; D not resolved. There are 16 residues in the CDR3. V gave up 1 base and J gave up 0 bases, with 10 bases separating them. The germline gives CDR1 SGHTA, CDR2 FQGNSA.